This T cell receptor beta chain was retrieved from a study of regulatory T cells in long-lasting Graves disease. General observations from the study: Among the persistent patients, 2,741 public clonotypes were shared, more than the 750 to 1,000 shared among new patients. Persistent cases favored TRBV28, TRBJ1-2 and TRBJ2-5. What was studied was peripheral blood only, and not thyroid tissue.

Time point indicated: persistent/refractory GD, antithyroid drugs over 5 years with positive TRAb. PBMC-derived RNA was used for the TCR library. Researchers made TCR beta libraries by using iRepertoire HTBI primers and running Arm-PCR on CDR3 regions. Using its own MiXCR run on the multiplex PCR reads, TCRdb lists one record per CDR3 protein. The repertoire holds hundreds of thousands of distinct CDR3 sequences, with 20% to 25% as singletons. The V gene end was trimmed by 5 bases and the J gene end by 0 bases; junction bases not matched to a gene: 5. The CDR3 has 15 residues. This clonotype was seen more than once but under ten times. No antigen is known for it.

The chain combines TRBV12-3 or TRBV12-4 with TRBJ2-7; 9 bases agree with TRBD2. The sequencing used peripheral blood mononuclear cells (PBMCs), collected when the disease was refractory, from a patient treated with antithyroid drugs. The sequence came from a female donor with Graves disease. Written as DNA, the CDR3 is TGTGCCAGCAGTGACAGACTAGCGGTCTCCTACGAGCAGTACTTC. This codes for CASSDRLAVSYEQYF.